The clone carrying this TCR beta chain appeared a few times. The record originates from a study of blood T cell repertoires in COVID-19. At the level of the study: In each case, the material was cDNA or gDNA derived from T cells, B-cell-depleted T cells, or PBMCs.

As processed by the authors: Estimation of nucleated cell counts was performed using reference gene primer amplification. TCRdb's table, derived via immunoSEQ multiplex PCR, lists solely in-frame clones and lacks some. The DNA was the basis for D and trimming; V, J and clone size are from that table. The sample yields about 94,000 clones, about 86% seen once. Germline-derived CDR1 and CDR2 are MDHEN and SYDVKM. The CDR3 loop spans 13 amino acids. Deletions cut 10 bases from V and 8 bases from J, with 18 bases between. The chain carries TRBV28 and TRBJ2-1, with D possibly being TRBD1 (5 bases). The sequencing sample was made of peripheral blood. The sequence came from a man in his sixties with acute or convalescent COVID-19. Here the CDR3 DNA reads TGTGCCACCACAGGACCCCCGTTCGATGAGCAGTTCTTC. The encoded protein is CATTGPPFDEQFF.